Sequencing of this TCR beta chain was carried out in a study of beta chain features in type 1 diabetes. The count of this clone is one. Its antigen is currently unknown. CDR3 size: 16 residues. CDR1 and CDR2 from the germline V gene are SGHTA and FQGNSA. V lost 5 bases, J lost 1 base, and 15 bases lay in between. Study results and caveats: TCRB repertoires of naive, central memory and Treg cells appeared more similar among patients than among healthy donors. A possible short-template PCR bias applies equally to patients and controls.

Sequencing targeted expressed TCRB transcripts, as all isolated RNA had been reverse transcribed. Libraries were prepared by immunoSEQ multiplex PCR; TCRdb keeps only in-frame clonotypes and omits some of them. The repertoire consists of about 260,000 clones, with 68% occurring once and the leading ten covering around 0.05%. Isolation of CD4+ naive, central memory, regulatory and stem cell-like memory cells was achieved by sorting via CD45RO/CCR7/CD25/CD127/CD95/CD27. This receptor was identified in a man aged 30-40 years in good health. What was sequenced was naive CD4+ T cells from blood. The chain combines TRBV7-2 with TRBJ2-1; D tentatively reads TRBD1 or TRBD2 (6 bases each). CDR3 residues: CASSLLRGASYNEQFF. The CDR3 bases are TGTGCCAGCAGCCTGCTGAGGGGGGCTTCCTACAATGAGCAGTTCTTC. The complete variable domain, with remaining parts taken from reference TRBV7-2 and TRBJ2-1, reads GAGVSQSPSNKVTEKGKDVELRCDPISGHTALYWYRQSLGQGLEFLIYFQGNSAPDKSGLPSDRFSAERTGGSVSTLTIQRTQQEDSAVYLCASSLLRGASYNEQFFGPGTRLTVL.